Listed here is a single T cell receptor beta chain. No antigen is known for it. No much larger clone exists at a distance of one base, and base qualities are not known. This record comes from a study of blood T cell repertoires in COVID-19 (dated by TCRdb to 2020 to 2021). Background on the whole study: Samples from collaborators originated in the United States, Italy and Spain and spanned both the acute and convalescent phases of COVID-19. Deeply sampled blood TCRbeta repertoires from subjects exposed to, actively infected with, or recovered from COVID-19 were included in the dataset. A de-identified subject ID, COVID-19 status, age in years and sex were almost always included in the sample metadata. The repertoires were released in a freely available public database intended as a resource for research on the immune response to SARS-CoV-2. Samples were obtained from the ongoing ImmuneRACE study (first 160 participants) and from about 1,300 subjects provided by 6 global collaborators. The material from the prospective study consisted of cDNA or gDNA derived from T cells, B-cell-depleted T cells, or PBMCs. Where available, HLA class I and class II types were taken from metadata supplied by the sample provider and were not determined by assay-based typing. Overall study results and their limits: How much clinical and demographic metadata was included differed by source and by participant, and the metadata was provided uncurated.

The CDR3 goes from the cysteine to the phenylalanine over 14 residues. The read is trimmed to its CDR3 DNA, 42 bases read in frame from base 1. The V and J ends are trimmed by 3 bases and 10 bases, leaving 16 bases between them. The germline V gene (reference sequence) specifies DFQATT as CDR1 and SNEGSKA as CDR2. Each collaborating institution followed its own protocols to collect whole blood in K2EDTA tubes. For TCRbeta analysis, collaborators shipped samples as frozen whole blood, isolated PBMCs, or DNA extracted from either of those sample types. TCRbeta CDR3 regions were amplified from genomic DNA using the immunoSEQ Assay, a bias-controlled multiplex PCR. In the paper's pipeline: The number of nucleated cells in each sample was estimated from the amplification of reference gene primers within the assay. To quantify the absolute abundance of each unique TCRbeta CDR3 rearrangement, sequence reads were collapsed and filtered. For each sample, productive Simpson clonality was calculated by taking the square root of Simpson's diversity index across productive rearrangements. TCRdb carries this immuneACCESS record with in-frame sequences only. Its versions omit some clonotypes, under half of them owing to an unresolved V gene in the studies checked, with the rest unexplained. Clone size and the V and J calls come from that table; the DNA yielded D and trimming. The sample table lists about 180,000 clones, around 88% of them with a count of one. The ten most abundant clones make up about 4% of the sample.

Sequenced: peripheral blood. This clonotype was obtained from a woman aged 25 to 39 with acute or convalescent COVID-19. The chain is assembled from TRBV20-1 and TRBJ1-6; tentative D gene TRBD1, with 5 bases matching. The nucleotides are TGCAGTGCTAGTCGCCCCGGGGGATCCTCACCCCTCCACTTT. This yields the protein CSASRPGGSSPLHF.